The rows below give T cell receptor beta chains drawn from one sample of a study of blood T cells in healthy people across ages. TCRdb used MiXCR to reprocess the 5' RACE reads, holding one entry per CDR3 protein. The data hold 900,000 to 950,000 distinct CDR3 sequences, with almost 30% observed a single time. The same sample was also used in a study of T cells of mothers and their children.

Input material: blood. The receptors come from a woman between 40 and 55 years old in good health. Both conserved end residues are trimmed from each CDR3. A D gene is named only where the DNA matches it firmly. For some rows the clone size is stated as once, few or many, or as a class when expanded; others skip it.

TRBJ2-1,many,TRBV6-6,TRBD2,ASSYSSSGGVYNEQF
TRBJ1-4,few,TRBV28,TRBD1,ASKGGGGYEKLF
TRBJ2-1,few,TRBV7-3,TRBD1,ASTTGTGYNEQF
TRBJ1-2,NA,TRBV4-3,TRBD1,ASSQEGTGGYT
TRBJ2-3,many,TRBV4-1,NA,ASSQDPGVPKADTQY
TRBJ2-1,many,TRBV4-1,TRBD2,ASSQLGGYNEQF
TRBJ2-7,many,TRBV14,NA,ASSQDQQGSDEQY
TRBJ2-2,few,TRBV27,NA,ASSPWGGISAGELF
TRBJ1-1,few,TRBV28,NA,ASSLLELGTEAF
TRBJ2-7,many,TRBV7-8,TRBD1,ASSLASPGQMREQY